Listed here are 2 T cell receptor beta chains from one sample, sequenced in a study of fetal regulatory T cell absence and autoimmunity. Assay: immunoSEQ multiplex PCR; the TCRdb copy retains only in-frame clones and omits some. Of 46,000 or so clones listed, about four fifths are singletons. Sequenced sample: cord blood. These receptors were collected from a newborn boy with IPEX syndrome.

CDR3 in amino acids: CASSLSPYYGYTF. DNA for the CDR3: TGTGCCAGCAGTCTTTCTCCCTACTATGGCTACACCTTC. V gene TRBV27 combines with J gene TRBJ1-2; D ambiguous. Germline-derived CDR1 and CDR2 are MNHEY and SMNVEV (reference sequence). V was trimmed by 5 bases and J by 3 bases, leaving 10 bases between them. The CDR3 is made up of 13 amino acids.

In its sample, this clone was seen a few times. The chain links TRBV6-1 to TRBJ1-5; D not certain. The germline V gene has CDR1 MNHNS and CDR2 SASEGT. Trimming left V 1 base short and J 3 bases short, with 7 bases between. The CDR3 is 14 amino acids. The CDR3 reads CASSEGIYNQPQHF. CDR3 DNA sequence: TGTGCCAGCAGTGAAGGGATTTACAATCAGCCCCAGCATTTT.